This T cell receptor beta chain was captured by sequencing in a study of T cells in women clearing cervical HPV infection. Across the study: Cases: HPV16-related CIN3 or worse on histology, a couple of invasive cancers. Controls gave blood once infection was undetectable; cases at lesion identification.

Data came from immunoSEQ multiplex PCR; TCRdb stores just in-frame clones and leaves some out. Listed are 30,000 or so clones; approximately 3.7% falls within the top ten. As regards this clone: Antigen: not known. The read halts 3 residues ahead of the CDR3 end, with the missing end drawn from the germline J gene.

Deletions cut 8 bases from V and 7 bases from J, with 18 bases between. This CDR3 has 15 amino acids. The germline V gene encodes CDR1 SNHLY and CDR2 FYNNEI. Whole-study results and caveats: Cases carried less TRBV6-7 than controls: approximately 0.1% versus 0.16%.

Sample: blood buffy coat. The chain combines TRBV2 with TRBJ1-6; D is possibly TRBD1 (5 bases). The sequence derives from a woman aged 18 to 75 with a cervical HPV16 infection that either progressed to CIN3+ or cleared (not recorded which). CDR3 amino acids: CASFSFAGLNSPLHF. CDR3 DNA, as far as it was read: TGTGCCAGCTTTTCGTTTGCAGGGCTGAATTCACCC. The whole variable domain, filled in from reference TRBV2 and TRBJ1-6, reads EPEVTQTPSHQVTQMGQEVILRCVPISNHLYFYWYRQILGQKVEFLVSFYNNEISEKSEIFDDQFSVERPDGSNFTLKIRSTKLEDSAMYFCASFSFAGLNSPLHFGNGTRLTVT.